These 13 T cell receptor beta chains were sequenced from one sample in a study of cytomegalovirus exposure and HLA in healthy donors. Researchers ran the PCR with 60 Vbeta and 13 Jbeta primers. Measured with immunoSEQ multiplex PCR; TCRdb has only the in-frame clones, and not every one. The data hold under 55,000 clones, with around 72% observed a single time. Sequencing was done on a sample of PBMCs. The receptors stem from a man younger than 35 in good health and CMV-seronegative.

The chain has TRBV29-1 and TRBJ2-7, with a possible D match to TRBD1 (7 bases). CDR3 length equals 13 residues. Deletions cut 1 base from V and 3 bases from J, with 10 bases between. The germline CDR1 and CDR2 sequences are SQVTM and ANQGSEA. CDR3 sequence (DNA): TGCAGCGTTGAAGGACAGGGAGGCTACGAGCAGTACTTC. It yields the protein CSVEGQGGYEQYF.

The chain uses TRBV10-3 and TRBJ2-7; TRBD1 matches 7 bases. Germline CDR1 reads ENHRY; CDR2 reads SYGVKD. CDR3 length equals 16 residues. With 0 bases clipped from V and 5 bases from J, the junction kept 10 bases outside the gene matches. The CDR3 DNA follows: TGTGCCATCAGTGAGTCGACAGGACAGGTAGGGGACGAGCAGTACTTC. This translates into CAISESTGQVGDEQYF.

This chain connects TRBV13 to TRBJ2-1; TRBD2 matches at 10 bases. Germline lookup yields CDR1 PRHDT and CDR2 FYEKMQ (reference sequence). The CDR3 spans 15 residues. Trimming took 5 bases from V and 4 from J; bases not matched to a gene: 5. CDR3 sequence (DNA): TGTGCCAGCAGCCTTAGCGGGAGGCTTTACAATGAGCAGTTCTTC. This codes for CASSLSGRLYNEQFF.

This clone was seen only once. CDR3: CSVGGAPYEQYF. In DNA, the CDR3 is TGCAGCGTGGGGGGGGCGCCCTACGAGCAGTACTTC. This rearrangement joins TRBV29-1 to TRBJ2-7; tentatively, D is TRBD2 (7 bases). Trimming pared 6 bases from V and 2 bases from J, leaving 11 bases between. The CDR3 length is 12 residues. Germline CDR1 reads SQVTM; CDR2 reads ANQGSEA.

The chain employs TRBV5-4 and TRBJ2-1, with 7 bases fitting TRBD2. Germline CDR1 is SGHNT and CDR2 is YYREEE (reference sequence). The J segment lost 0 bases and the V segment lost 0 bases, leaving 12 bases of the junction unmatched. This CDR3 comprises 19 residues. CDR3 nucleotides: TGTGCCAGCAGCTTGGGCGGTAGCGGGTTTCTCCCCTCCTACAATGAGCAGTTCTTC. This sequence encodes CASSLGGSGFLPSYNEQFF.

This clone was recorded once. The gene calls are TRBV2 and TRBJ1-5; D perhaps matches TRBD1 (6 bases). The CDR3 has 16 amino acids. Germline CDR1 SNHLY, CDR2 FYNNEI. Trimming left V 3 bases short and J 4 bases short, with 16 bases between. CDR3 sequence (DNA): TGTGCCAGCAGTGATCCGGCGGGGGGCCTTAATCAGCCCCAGCATTTT. Its protein is CASSDPAGGLNQPQHF.

This clone was found a few times. The chain couples TRBV6-5 to TRBJ1-1, with 12 bases identical to TRBD1. V dropped 6 bases and J dropped 4; count of bases not matched to a gene: 6. The germline V gene encodes CDR1 MNHEY and CDR2 SVGAGI. The length of the CDR3 is 15 residues. Here the CDR3 reads CASSRGTGGRTEAFF. The CDR3 DNA reads as TGTGCCAGCAGCCGAGGGACAGGGGGCCGCACTGAAGCTTTCTTT.

The chain has TRBV2 and TRBJ2-2; 15 bases align to TRBD2. V was pared by 6 bases and J by 8 bases, with 10 bases of the junction left unmatched. CDR3 length equals 17 residues. The germline CDR1 and CDR2 sequences are SNHLY and FYNNEI. CDR3 sequence reads: CASRAGLAGGPRGELFF. CDR3 nucleotides: TGTGCCAGCAGAGCCGGACTAGCGGGAGGGCCGAGGGGGGAGCTGTTTTTT.

This clone was observed once. The chain joins TRBV27 to TRBJ1-1, with D hard to call. This CDR3 region has 12 residues. Germline values: CDR1 MNHEY, CDR2 SMNVEV (reference sequence). Trimming cost V 3 bases and J 7 bases, with 9 bases left between them. CDR3 sequence: CASSLSGSEAFF. The CDR3 bases are TGTGCCAGCAGTTTGTCGGGGAGTGAAGCTTTCTTT.

This chain uses TRBV28 with TRBJ1-4, with TRBD1 matching 12 bases. J lost 10 bases, V lost 2 bases, and 5 bases had no gene match. The germline CDR1 and CDR2 sequences are MDHEN and SYDVKM. The CDR3 spans 15 residues. The CDR3: CASSLGGTGGGKLFF. The CDR3 nucleotides read TGTGCCAGCAGTTTAGGGGGGACAGGGGGCGGAAAACTGTTTTTT.

The rearrangement joins TRBV5-1 to TRBJ2-5; 7 bases are shared with TRBD2. V shed 0 bases and J 3 bases; nucleotides not matched to a gene: 2. This CDR3 has 14 residues. From germline, CDR1 is SGHRS and CDR2 YFSETQ. Here the CDR3 reads CASSLAAGEETQYF. In DNA form, the CDR3 reads TGCGCCAGCAGCTTGGCCGCGGGAGAAGAGACCCAGTACTTC.

The count of this clone is one. The rearrangement links TRBV10-3 to TRBJ1-1, with no clear D. The CDR3 loop spans 15 amino acids. In germline, CDR1 is ENHRY, CDR2 SYGVKD. Deletions cut 4 bases from V and 3 bases from J, with 15 bases between. CDR3 region: CAISVGEGLDTEAFF. The DNA of the CDR3 is TGTGCCATCAGTGTAGGTGAGGGTCTCGACACTGAAGCTTTCTTT.

The rearrangement links TRBV29-1 to TRBJ2-1, with D hard to call. The V end lost 4 bases, the J end lost 2 bases, and 12 bases lay between the germline ends. Germline CDR1 SQVTM, CDR2 ANQGSEA. The CDR3 spans 14 residues. The CDR3 reads CSVGSNTAYNEQFF. The DNA of the CDR3 is TGCAGCGTTGGGAGTAACACCGCCTACAATGAGCAGTTCTTC.